Sequencing of this TCR beta chain was carried out in a study of Ad26.COV2.S vaccination and SARS-CoV-2 variants. As for treatment: 15 to 20 received Ad26.COV2.S at low or high dose, single or two shots; five or six received placebo; per-sample allocation not given. Sample collection was performed on day 63 after the first vaccine or placebo injection. Based in Boston, the donor was an adult of 18-55 years. An Ad26 vector was used to express Wuhan-strain SARS-CoV-2 spike as the vaccine. TCRdb's copy holds only in-frame clones and misses some; the assay was immunoSEQ multiplex PCR. The sample holds under 400,000 clones, over 75% seen once. The specimen was peripheral blood, collected in a trial of Ad26.COV2.S vaccine versus placebo. This receptor was obtained from a person aged 18-60 years who received the Ad26.COV2.S COVID-19 vaccine or a placebo.

The CDR3 DNA reads as TGTGCCAGCAGTCTGAGCGGGGGGACGACCTACGAGCAGTACTTC. Residues: CASSLSGGTTYEQYF. The chain is built from TRBV6-5 and TRBJ2-7, with 9 bases fitting TRBD2. The CDR3 spans 15 residues. CDR1 is MNHEY and CDR2 is SVGAGI in the germline V gene. Trimming took 5 bases from V and 2 from J; bases not matched to a gene: 7.